Below are 21 T cell receptor beta chains sequenced from a single sample in a study of response to subunit inactivated influenza vaccine. MiXCR was run by TCRdb on the RT-PCR reads, yielding one entry per CDR3 protein. Here the sample spans a few hundred thousand distinct CDR3 sequences, 20% to 25% being singletons. Sequences were derived from PBMCs from blood, sampled about 20 months after vaccination. These receptors were obtained from a man aged 50-75 years who received an inactivated influenza vaccine.

This clonotype has at least ten counts. The chain has TRBV5-1 and TRBJ1-1; D is undetermined. The V end was cut by 4 bases, the J end by 6 bases, with 7 bases between. The CDR3 totals 11 residues. Germline assignment: CDR1 SGHRS and CDR2 YFSETQ. The DNA of the CDR3 is TGCGCCAGCAGCCGCGGGGCTGAAGCTTTCTTT. Protein product: CASSRGAEAFF. The whole variable domain, filled in from reference TRBV5-1 and TRBJ1-1, reads KAGVTQTPRYLIKTRGQQVTLSCSPISGHRSVSWYQQTPGQGLQFLFEYFSETQRNKGNFPGRFSGRQFSNSRSEMNVSTLELGDSALYLCASSRGAEAFFGQGTRLTVV.

This sequence joins TRBV9 and TRBJ2-2, with D unclear. The CDR3 is made up of 14 amino acids. Germline lookup yields CDR1 SGDLS and CDR2 YYNGEE. Trimming left V 0 bases short and J 0 bases short, with 3 bases between. The CDR3 DNA sequence: TGTGCCAGCAGCGTAGAAGCGAACACCGGGGAGCTGTTTTTT. Amino acid sequence: CASSVEANTGELFF.

The rearrangement links TRBV20-1 to TRBJ2-1; D is unclear. V was pared by 4 bases and J by 7 bases, with 14 bases between. From germline, CDR1 is DFQATT and CDR2 SNEGSKA (reference sequence). This CDR3 contains 13 residues. The chain's CDR3 is CSAIERVRNEQFF. The CDR3 coding sequence is TGCAGTGCTATCGAACGGGTGAGGAATGAGCAGTTCTTC.

This clonotype was seen a handful of times. This chain connects TRBV2 to TRBJ2-7, with unresolved D. The CDR3 loop spans 11 amino acids. CDR1 and CDR2 (germline): SNHLY, FYNNEI. The V end was cut by 7 bases, the J end by 6 bases, with 10 bases between. The CDR3 DNA is TGTGCCAGCAATTCACTTCTCGAGCAGTACTTC. Translated, it gives CASNSLLEQYF.

The chain has TRBV27 and TRBJ2-7, with D perhaps matching TRBD1 (6 bases). Germline CDR1 and CDR2: MNHEY and SMNVEV (reference sequence). Trimming shortened V by 4 bases and J by 7 bases, and 23 bases separated the two germline ends. This CDR3 is 16 amino acids long. The CDR3 protein is CASSSLGYRALGEQYF. For the CDR3, the DNA is TGTGCCAGCAGTTCGCTGGGGTACAGGGCCCTAGGAGAGCAGTACTTC.

This clonotype was detected ten times or more. The chain recombines TRBV4-3 with TRBJ1-2, with TRBD1 matching 8 bases. The CDR3 extends over 15 amino acids. V dropped 0 bases and J dropped 14; count of bases not matched to a gene: 14. Germline V gives CDR1 LGHNA, CDR2 YSLEER. For the CDR3, the DNA is TGCGCCAGCAGCCAAGATCGAAGACAGGGGTATTCGCGGACCTTC. It codes for CASSQDRRQGYSRTF.

The chain couples TRBV20-1 to TRBJ1-6, with D possibly being TRBD1 (6 bases). Between the trimmed V and J ends, which lost 5 bases and 14 bases, there was a span of 19 bases. Germline V CDR1 and CDR2: DFQATT, SNEGSKA (reference sequence). The CDR3 runs to 13 residues. Here the CDR3 DNA reads TGCAGTGCTGAGACAGGACCTTTGGGGGCCCTCCACTTT. Its protein product is CSAETGPLGALHF.

This clonotype was detected ten times or more. The gene calls are TRBV3-1 and TRBJ1-6, with 10 nucleotides matching TRBD1. J was trimmed by 8 bases and V by 1 base; bases with no gene match: 11. CDR3 length: 18 amino acids. Germline V lookup: CDR1 LGHDT, CDR2 YNNKEL (reference sequence). The CDR3 protein is CASSQGAGTGVSDSPLHF. The CDR3 coding sequence is TGTGCCAGCAGCCAAGGGGCCGGGACAGGGGTATCGGATTCACCCCTCCACTTT.

The chain uses TRBV19 and TRBJ2-1, with a tentative D call TRBD2 (6 bases). Germline-derived CDR1 and CDR2 are LNHDA and SQIVND (reference sequence). The CDR3 is 16 residues long. Trimming stripped 2 bases from V and 4 bases from J, with 15 bases between. The CDR3 DNA reads TGTGCCAGTAGTATAATGGAGGGGACCATTTACAATGAGCAGTTCTTC. Amino acid sequence: CASSIMEGTIYNEQFF.

J is TRBJ2-7 and V is TRBV20-1; no clear D. The CDR3 length is 11 residues. CDR1 and CDR2 from the germline V gene are DFQATT and SNEGSKA (reference sequence). Trimming shortened V by 0 bases and J by 6 bases, and 6 bases separated the two germline ends. The CDR3 DNA is TGCAGTGCTAGAGATCAGCTCGAGCAGTACTTC. It encodes CSARDQLEQYF.

The chain carries TRBV10-1 and TRBJ2-1, with 9 bases fitting TRBD2. From germline, CDR1 is WNHNN and CDR2 SYGVQD (reference sequence). This CDR3 is 15 amino acids long. V lost 6 bases to trimming and J lost 4 bases; unmatched junction nucleotides: 7. In DNA, the CDR3 is TGCGCCAGCAGCGGAAATAGCGGGGGATACAATGAGCAGTTCTTC. Translation gives CASSGNSGGYNEQFF.

The gene calls are TRBV7-8 and TRBJ2-3; D is uncertain. CDR1 is SGHVS and CDR2 is FQNEAQ in the germline V gene. Trimming stripped 3 bases from V and 0 bases from J, with 16 bases between. The CDR3 has 17 amino acids. The CDR3 is CASSLPKVVVSTDTQYF. The CDR3 bases are TGTGCCAGCAGCTTGCCCAAAGTAGTTGTGAGCACAGATACGCAGTATTTT.

This clonotype was seen only a few times. This sequence joins TRBV30 and TRBJ1-2, with no clear D. Germline-derived CDR1 and CDR2 are GTSNPN and SVGIG (reference sequence). V was pared by 2 bases and J by 7 bases, with 14 bases between. The CDR3 loop spans 13 amino acids. The CDR3 protein is CAWSKGHGSGYTF. The CDR3 nucleotides read TGTGCCTGGAGTAAAGGTCATGGCAGTGGCTACACCTTC.

This clonotype was observed at least ten times. CDR3 sequence (DNA): TGTGCCAGCAGCCCCCGGGACAGGGGTTTGCATCAGCCCCAGCATTTT. Encoded protein: CASSPRDRGLHQPQHF. This chain joins TRBV7-2 and TRBJ1-5; 10 bases map to TRBD1. Looked up from germline, CDR1 is SGHTA and CDR2 is FQGNSA. The CDR3 extends over 16 amino acids. The junction had 9 bases not matched to a gene; V was cut back by 5 bases and J by 5 bases.

The sample holds many counts of this clonotype. V gene TRBV7-9 combines with J gene TRBJ2-1; 8 bases match TRBD1. V dropped 4 bases and J dropped 2; count of bases not matched to a gene: 4. Germline lookup yields CDR1 SEHNR and CDR2 FQNEAQ (reference sequence). This CDR3 region has 15 residues. This CDR3 reads CASSSDRGPYNEQFF. CDR3 bases: TGTGCCAGCAGCTCCGACAGGGGACCCTACAATGAGCAGTTCTTC.

The sample holds a few counts of this clonotype. The chain's CDR3 is CASSYTGNEQYF. For the CDR3, the DNA is TGTGCCAGCAGTTACACGGGTAACGAGCAGTACTTC. The chain carries TRBV6-2 or TRBV6-3 and TRBJ2-7; D is uncertain. The ends were cut back, 2 bases at V and 5 bases at J, with 7 bases in the middle. CDR1 is MNHEY and CDR2 is SVGEGT in the germline V gene. The CDR3 covers 12 residues.

This chain links TRBV12-3 or TRBV12-4 with TRBJ2-1; perhaps TRBD2 as D (5 bases). Trimming removed 4 bases at V and 0 bases at J, with 10 bases between. The CDR3 sequence is 15 residues long. The CDR3 nucleotides read TGTGCCAGCAGTTCAGCGGTCCGCTCCTACAATGAGCAGTTCTTC. Encoded protein: CASSSAVRSYNEQFF.

This rearrangement joins TRBV15 to TRBJ2-2, with 10 bases aligning to TRBD1. Trimming took 3 bases from V and 4 from J; bases not matched to a gene: 5. Per the germline V gene, CDR1 is LNHNV and CDR2 is YYDKDF (reference sequence). This CDR3 is 16 amino acids long. The CDR3 bases are TGTGCCACCAGCAGTCCGGGACAGGGGTTCACCGGGGAGCTGTTTTTT. Residues: CATSSPGQGFTGELFF.

V usage is TRBV30 and J usage is TRBJ1-5; no clear D gene. Germline CDR1 and CDR2: GTSNPN and SVGIG (reference sequence). V was trimmed by 1 base and J by 0 bases, leaving 7 bases between them. CDR3 length equals 14 residues. The DNA for the CDR3 is TGTGCCTGGAGTGCGGGGAATAGCAATCAGCCCCAGCATTTT. Protein: CAWSAGNSNQPQHF.

This clonotype was counted between two and nine times. This rearrangement joins TRBV12-3 or TRBV12-4 to TRBJ2-5; D unresolved. The CDR3 sequence is 13 residues long. V lost 3 bases and J lost 5, with 10 bases in between. Here the CDR3 DNA reads TGTGCCAGCAGTTTCCCCGCTCCGGAGACCCAGTACTTC. Protein product: CASSFPAPETQYF.

This chain connects TRBV6-5 to TRBJ2-7; 10 bases agree with TRBD1. Trimming removed 2 bases from V and 3 bases from J; junction bases left unmatched: 13. Germline CDR1 and CDR2: MNHEY and SVGAGI. This CDR3 has 18 residues. CDR3: CASSYTPIGQGVGYEQYF. Written as DNA, the CDR3 is TGTGCCAGCAGTTACACCCCGATCGGACAGGGGGTGGGCTACGAGCAGTACTTC.